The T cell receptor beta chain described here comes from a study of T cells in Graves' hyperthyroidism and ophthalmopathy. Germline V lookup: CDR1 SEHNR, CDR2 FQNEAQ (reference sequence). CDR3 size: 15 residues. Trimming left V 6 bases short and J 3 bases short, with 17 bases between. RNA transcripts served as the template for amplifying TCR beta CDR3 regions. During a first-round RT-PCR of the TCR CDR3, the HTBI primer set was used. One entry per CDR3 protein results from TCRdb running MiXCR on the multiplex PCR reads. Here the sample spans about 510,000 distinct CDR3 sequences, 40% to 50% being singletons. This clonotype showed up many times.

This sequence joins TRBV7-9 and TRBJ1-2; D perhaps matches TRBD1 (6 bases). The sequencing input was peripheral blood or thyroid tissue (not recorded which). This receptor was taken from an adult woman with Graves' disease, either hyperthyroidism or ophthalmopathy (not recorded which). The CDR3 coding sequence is TGTGCCAGCAGTCAGAGGGACAAACCACACTATGGCTACACCTTC. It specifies CASSQRDKPHYGYTF.